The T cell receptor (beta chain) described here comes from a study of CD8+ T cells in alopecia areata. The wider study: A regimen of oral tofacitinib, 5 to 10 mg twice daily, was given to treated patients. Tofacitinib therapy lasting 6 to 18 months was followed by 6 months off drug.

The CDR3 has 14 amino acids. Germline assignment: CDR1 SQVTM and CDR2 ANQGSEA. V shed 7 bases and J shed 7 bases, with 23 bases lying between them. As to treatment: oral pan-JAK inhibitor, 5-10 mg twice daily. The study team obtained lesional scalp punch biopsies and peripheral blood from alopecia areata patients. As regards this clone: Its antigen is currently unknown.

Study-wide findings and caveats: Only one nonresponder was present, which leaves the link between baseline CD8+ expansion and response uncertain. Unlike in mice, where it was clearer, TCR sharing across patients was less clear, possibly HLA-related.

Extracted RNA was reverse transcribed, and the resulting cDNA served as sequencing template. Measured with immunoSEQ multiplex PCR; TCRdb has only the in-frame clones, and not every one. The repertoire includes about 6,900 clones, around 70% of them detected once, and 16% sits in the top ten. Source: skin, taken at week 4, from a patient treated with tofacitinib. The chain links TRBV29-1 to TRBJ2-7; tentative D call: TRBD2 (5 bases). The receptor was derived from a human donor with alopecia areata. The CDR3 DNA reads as TGCAGCGCTTCAACATCCCGGGGAACGGGGGAGCAGTACTTC. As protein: CSASTSRGTGEQYF.